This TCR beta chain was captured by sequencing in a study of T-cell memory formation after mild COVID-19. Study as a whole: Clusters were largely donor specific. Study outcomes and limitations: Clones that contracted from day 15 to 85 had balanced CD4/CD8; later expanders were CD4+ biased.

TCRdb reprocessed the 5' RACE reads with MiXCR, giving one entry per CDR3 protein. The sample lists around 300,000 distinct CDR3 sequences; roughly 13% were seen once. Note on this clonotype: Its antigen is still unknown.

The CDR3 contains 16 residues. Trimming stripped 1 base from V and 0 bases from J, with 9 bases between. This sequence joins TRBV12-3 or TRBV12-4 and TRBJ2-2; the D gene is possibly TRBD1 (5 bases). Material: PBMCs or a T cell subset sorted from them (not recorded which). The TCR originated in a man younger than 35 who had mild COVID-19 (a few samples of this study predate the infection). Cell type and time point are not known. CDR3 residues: CASSLEWTTNTGELFF. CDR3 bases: TGTGCCAGCAGTTTAGAGTGGACAACGAACACCGGGGAGCTGTTTTTT.